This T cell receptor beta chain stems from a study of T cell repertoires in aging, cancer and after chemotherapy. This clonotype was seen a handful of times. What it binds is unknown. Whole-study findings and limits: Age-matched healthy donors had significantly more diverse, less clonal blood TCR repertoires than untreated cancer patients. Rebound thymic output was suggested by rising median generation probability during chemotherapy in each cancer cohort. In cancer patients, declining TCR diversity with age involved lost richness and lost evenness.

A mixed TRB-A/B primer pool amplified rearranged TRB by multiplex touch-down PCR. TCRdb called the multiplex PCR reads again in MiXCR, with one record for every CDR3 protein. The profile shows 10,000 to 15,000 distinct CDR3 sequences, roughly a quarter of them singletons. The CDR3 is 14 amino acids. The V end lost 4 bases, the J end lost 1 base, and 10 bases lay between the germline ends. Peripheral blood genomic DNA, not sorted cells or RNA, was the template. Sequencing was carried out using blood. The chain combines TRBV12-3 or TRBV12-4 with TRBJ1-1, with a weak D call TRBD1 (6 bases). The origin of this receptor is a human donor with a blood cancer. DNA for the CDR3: TGTGCCAGCAGTTCCCTGGACAGGAACACTGAAGCTTTCTTT. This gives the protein CASSSLDRNTEAFF.